The 29 T cell receptor beta chains in this list originate from one sample, sequenced in a study of blood T cell repertoires in COVID-19. Sequenced by immunoSEQ multiplex PCR; TCRdb stores in-frame clones only, minus some. The sample lists approximately 280,000 clones, over 85% occurring once. Source material: PBMCs or T cells enriched from blood (not recorded which). The receptors derive from a woman aged 60-75 years who had recovered from COVID-19.

This chain connects TRBV4-2 to TRBJ2-1; 10 bases line up with TRBD2. Trimming removed 0 bases from V and 7 bases from J; junction bases left unmatched: 6. From germline, CDR1 is LGHNA and CDR2 YNFKEQ. The CDR3 consists of 16 residues. The CDR3 DNA reads TGTGCCAGCAGCCAAGATGCTAGCGGGGGTGGGAATGAGCAGTTCTTC. Its protein product is CASSQDASGGGNEQFF.

The sample holds a few counts of this clone. The chain couples TRBV12-3 or TRBV12-4 to TRBJ2-1, with D tentatively TRBD2 (6 bases). This CDR3 spans 12 amino acids. V shed 5 bases and J shed 9 bases, with 11 bases lying between them. The CDR3 DNA sequence: TGTGCCAGCAGTCCGACTAGAGGTGAGCAGTTCTTC. Protein: CASSPTRGEQFF.

V and J are TRBV4-2 and TRBJ2-5; D may be TRBD2 (5 bases). The V end was cut by 5 bases, the J end by 4 bases, with 11 bases between. The CDR3 extends over 13 amino acids. The germline V gene has CDR1 LGHNA and CDR2 YNFKEQ. CDR3 sequence reads: CASSAGRGETQYF. DNA of the CDR3: TGTGCCAGCAGCGCGGGCCGGGGAGAGACCCAGTACTTC.

The genes are TRBV10-3 and TRBJ1-3; 9 nucleotides align to TRBD1. This CDR3 is built from 13 residues. Germline CDR1 and CDR2: ENHRY and SYGVKD. With 6 bases clipped from V and 4 bases from J, the junction kept 1 base outside the gene matches. This CDR3 reads CAIRGTGGNTIYF. The CDR3 nucleotides are TGTGCCATCAGGGGGACAGGGGGAAACACCATATATTTT.

The chain combines TRBV5-1 with TRBJ2-7; 10 nucleotides match TRBD2. This CDR3 contains 16 residues. With 0 bases clipped from V and 3 bases from J, the junction kept 6 bases outside the gene matches. Germline-derived CDR1 and CDR2 are SGHRS and YFSETQ. The DNA for the CDR3 is TGCGCCAGCAGCTTGGGTCTTAGCGGGAGGCTCTACGAGCAGTACTTC. Residues: CASSLGLSGRLYEQYF.

The chain links TRBV7-2 to TRBJ1-5; D is possibly TRBD1 (5 bases). Germline-derived CDR1 and CDR2 are SGHTA and FQGNSA. V lost 7 bases and J 4 bases, leaving 14 bases between the germline ends. The CDR3 runs 14 residues. CDR3 residues: CASTPMGGNQPQHF. The DNA of the CDR3 is TGTGCCAGCACCCCCATGGGGGGAAATCAGCCCCAGCATTTT.

The chain uses TRBV19 and TRBJ2-5; 7 nucleotides match TRBD2. Per germline, CDR1 LNHDA and CDR2 SQIVND (reference sequence). The CDR3 is 14 residues long. After removal of 9 bases from V and 5 bases from J, the junction contained 12 bases not matched to a gene. In nucleotides, the CDR3 is TGTGCCAGCCTCCCAGCGGGATCTAGTGAGACCCAGTACTTC. Its protein product is CASLPAGSSETQYF.

The chain has TRBV5-1 and TRBJ1-2; 8 nucleotides agree with TRBD1. Germline lookup yields CDR1 SGHRS and CDR2 YFSETQ. With V trimmed by 1 base and J by 6 bases, 2 bases remained unmatched. This CDR3 spans 13 amino acids. In nucleotides, the CDR3 is TGCGCCAGCAGCTTGACAGGGGGTAATGGCTACACCTTC. Its protein product is CASSLTGGNGYTF.

This sequence joins TRBV28 and TRBJ2-1; 7 positions match TRBD2. The length of the CDR3 is 14 residues. Germline CDR1 reads MDHEN; CDR2 reads SYDVKM. V lost 2 bases to trimming and J lost 7 bases; unmatched junction nucleotides: 5. The CDR3 coding sequence is TGTGCCAGCAGTTTAGCGGGAGTTGTGAATGAGCAGTTCTTC. Its translation is CASSLAGVVNEQFF.

This chain joins TRBV5-4 and TRBJ2-4, with 7 bases matching TRBD2. Trimming removed 9 bases from V and 4 bases from J; junction bases left unmatched: 7. This CDR3 is 13 amino acids long. Germline values: CDR1 SGHNT, CDR2 YYREEE (reference sequence). CDR3 protein: CATAERGKNIQYF. The DNA of the CDR3 is TGTGCCACCGCAGAGCGGGGAAAAAACATTCAGTACTTC.

The chain uses TRBV15 and TRBJ2-3; TRBD1 might be the D (6 bases). V lost 6 bases, J lost 1 base, and 8 bases lay in between. The CDR3 consists of 13 residues. Germline lookup yields CDR1 LNHNV and CDR2 YYDKDF (reference sequence). The CDR3 DNA follows: TGTGCCACCAGAAACAGGGGCACAGATACGCAGTATTTT. Translating it yields CATRNRGTDTQYF.

This chain connects TRBV20-1 to TRBJ2-1; D not certain. Between the trimmed V and J ends, which lost 6 bases and 0 bases, there was a span of 9 bases. Germline V gene sequence: CDR1 DFQATT, CDR2 SNEGSKA (reference sequence). The CDR3 spans 13 residues. Here the CDR3 reads CSASLTSYNEQFF. The CDR3 region has the DNA TGCAGTGCAAGTCTAACCTCCTACAATGAGCAGTTCTTC.

This clone has only one observation. The genes are TRBV11-1 and TRBJ2-1; no clear D gene. V lost 0 bases, J lost 8 bases, and 11 bases lay in between. Germline CDR1 is SGHAT and CDR2 is FQDESV (reference sequence). The CDR3 contains 14 residues. The CDR3 here is CASSLAAASDEQFF. Here the CDR3 DNA reads TGTGCCAGCAGCTTAGCTGCGGCCAGCGATGAGCAGTTCTTC.

The rearrangement uses TRBV10-1 and TRBJ2-3; TRBD1 is a possible D gene (5 bases). The CDR3 is made up of 14 amino acids. V lost 0 bases and J lost 4, with 8 bases in between. Germline V gene sequence: CDR1 WNHNN, CDR2 SYGVQD (reference sequence). CDR3 in DNA: TGCGCCAGCAGTGAGTCAGGGGTATCAGATACGCAGTATTTT. It translates to CASSESGVSDTQYF.

The rearrangement links TRBV15 to TRBJ2-5; D is unclear. The CDR3 spans 15 residues. V lost 0 bases and J lost 0, with 8 bases in between. Germline CDR1 is LNHNV and CDR2 is YYDKDF (reference sequence). The CDR3 DNA reads TGTGCCACCAGCAGAGATCCCCAGAACCAAGAGACCCAGTACTTC. Residues: CATSRDPQNQETQYF.

This clone was recorded once. The CDR3 loop reads CASTTSVLPYEQYF. In nucleotides, the CDR3 is TGTGCCAGCACCACTAGCGTCTTGCCCTACGAGCAGTACTTC. V gene TRBV6-5 combines with J gene TRBJ2-7; 7 nucleotides align to TRBD2. V trimming: 7 bases; J trimming: 2 bases; junction bases outside the gene matches: 8. The CDR3 runs 14 residues. Germline V gene data show CDR1 as MNHEY and CDR2 as SVGAGI.

This clone was detected only a few times. The chain combines TRBV5-1 with TRBJ1-1; TRBD1 is a possible D gene (6 bases). The ends were cut back, 0 bases at V and 1 base at J, with 7 bases in the middle. The germline gives CDR1 SGHRS, CDR2 YFSETQ. This CDR3 is built from 14 residues. The DNA for the CDR3 is TGCGCCAGCAGCTTGGAACAGGGGAACACTGAAGCTTTCTTT. It is translated as CASSLEQGNTEAFF.

This chain connects TRBV10-1 to TRBJ1-1, with D tentatively TRBD1 (6 bases). CDR1 and CDR2 (germline): WNHNN, SYGVQD (reference sequence). The CDR3 is 13 residues long. The V end was cut by 1 base, the J end by 7 bases, with 10 bases between. The chain's CDR3 is CASSEYRGGEAFF. For the CDR3, the DNA is TGCGCCAGCAGTGAGTATCGAGGGGGTGAAGCTTTCTTT.

This chain joins TRBV29-1 and TRBJ2-7; 16 bases line up with TRBD2. V lost 3 bases and J lost 2; bases outside the gene matches: 4. This CDR3 has 16 residues. Germline lookup yields CDR1 SQVTM and CDR2 ANQGSEA. The CDR3 is CSVEGTSGRATYEQYF. The CDR3 DNA sequence: TGCAGCGTTGAGGGGACTAGCGGGAGGGCAACCTACGAGCAGTACTTC.

The rearrangement links TRBV19 to TRBJ2-7; tentatively, D is TRBD2 (5 bases). Trimming left V 5 bases short and J 4 bases short, with 9 bases between. Germline CDR1 is LNHDA and CDR2 is SQIVND (reference sequence). The CDR3 runs 12 residues. The CDR3 here is CASSSGSYEQYF. Here the CDR3 DNA reads TGTGCCAGTAGTTCTGGGAGTTACGAGCAGTACTTC. The full variable domain, completed using reference TRBV19 and TRBJ2-7, is DGGITQSPKYLFRKEGQNVTLSCEQNLNHDAMYWYRQDPGQGLRLIYYSQIVNDFQKGDIAEGYSVSREKKESFPLTVTSAQKNPTAFYLCASSSGSYEQYFGPGTRLTVT.

This clone was seen once. The rearrangement links TRBV27 to TRBJ2-7; 7 nucleotides agree with TRBD1. The CDR3 contains 15 residues. The V gene end was trimmed by 6 bases and the J gene end by 3 bases; junction bases not matched to a gene: 11. Germline V gene lookup returns CDR1 MNHEY and CDR2 SMNVEV (reference sequence). CDR3 amino acids: CASSQHQTGLYEQYF. CDR3 in DNA: TGTGCCAGCAGCCAACATCAGACAGGGCTCTACGAGCAGTACTTC.

This chain uses TRBV6-6 with TRBJ1-3; 7 positions agree with TRBD1. CDR1 MNHNY and CDR2 SVGAGI come from the germline V gene (reference sequence). The CDR3 has 16 residues. With 5 bases clipped from V and 8 bases from J, the junction kept 15 bases outside the gene matches. In DNA, the CDR3 is TGTGCCAGCAGTCGCGGACAGGCCCTTTGGTCGTACACCATATATTTT. Its translation is CASSRGQALWSYTIYF.

The chain uses TRBV5-8 and TRBJ2-1; tentatively, D is TRBD2 (5 bases). Trimming removed 0 bases at V and 10 bases at J, with 17 bases between. In germline, CDR1 is SGHTS, CDR2 YDEGEE. The CDR3 spans 15 residues. As DNA, the CDR3 is TGTGCCAGCAGCTTGGCCATCTCCGCGAGGGCGGAGCAGTTCTTC. Its protein is CASSLAISARAEQFF.

The gene calls are TRBV30 and TRBJ2-6, with TRBD1 matching over 10 bases. The germline gives CDR1 GTSNPN, CDR2 SVGIG (reference sequence). J gave up 2 bases and V 7 bases, and 8 bases lay outside the gene matches. The CDR3 has 16 residues. CDR3 amino acids: CAYPGQGKTGANVLTF. CDR3 coding DNA: TGTGCCTACCCGGGACAGGGGAAGACTGGGGCCAACGTCCTGACTTTC.

This chain uses TRBV19 with TRBJ2-5; D not resolved. There are 13 residues in the CDR3. CDR1 is LNHDA, CDR2 SQIVND, per germline (reference sequence). V was trimmed by 1 base and J by 2 bases, leaving 5 bases between them. CDR3: CASSIGRQETQYF. CDR3 nucleotides: TGTGCCAGTAGTATAGGTCGGCAAGAGACCCAGTACTTC.

The rearrangement joins TRBV5-6 to TRBJ1-5, with 11 bases identical to TRBD1. Trimming cost V 4 bases and J 6 bases; bases outside gene matches: 3. The germline V gene has CDR1 SGHDT and CDR2 YYEEEE. The CDR3 contains 14 residues. The CDR3 loop reads CASSIGTGGQPQHF. For the CDR3, the DNA is TGTGCCAGCAGCATAGGGACAGGGGGTCAGCCCCAGCATTTT.

The rearrangement uses TRBV28 and TRBJ2-5, with D perhaps matching TRBD2 (6 bases). The germline V and J ends were trimmed by 6 bases and 1 base, with 18 bases remaining between them. The length of the CDR3 is 16 residues. In germline, CDR1 is MDHEN, CDR2 SYDVKM. CDR3 residues: CASRGWGGDPQETQYF. CDR3 nucleotide sequence: TGTGCCAGCAGAGGCTGGGGCGGGGATCCCCAAGAGACCCAGTACTTC.

The chain is built from TRBV30 and TRBJ2-1; a possible D gene is TRBD2 (6 bases). This CDR3 spans 14 amino acids. Germline assignment: CDR1 GTSNPN and CDR2 SVGIG (reference sequence). Between the trimmed V and J ends, which lost 7 bases and 4 bases, there was a span of 17 bases. For the CDR3, the DNA is TGTGCCTTCTTGAGGTCCCGGGGGTACAATGAGCAGTTCTTC. Translating gives CAFLRSRGYNEQFF.

This chain joins TRBV21-1 and TRBJ1-6. TRBV21-1 is a pseudogene segment. The CDR3 has 15 amino acids. This CDR3 reads CASTKPRGGNSPLHF. The DNA of the CDR3 is TGTGCCAGCACCAAACCCCGGGGGGGGAATTCACCCCTCCACTTT.